Listed below are T cell receptor beta chains from one sample, sequenced in a study of blood T cell repertoires in COVID-19. Data came from immunoSEQ multiplex PCR; TCRdb stores just in-frame clones and leaves some out. The sample contains fewer than 200,000 clones, 79% of which appear only once. The specimen sequenced was peripheral blood. These receptors were collected from a woman between 55 and 75 years old with COVID-19, enrolled during active disease. The CDR3 runs from the conserved cysteine through the conserved F or W. D genes are given only for firm matches. Size tells how often a clone was seen (once, few, many) or the class of an expanded clone, and some rows leave it out.

size	D	V	J	DNA	CDR3
few	TRBD1	TRBV5-1	TRBJ1-4	TGCGCCAGCAGCCCCGGGGACAGGGGCGATGAAAAACTGTTTTTT	CASSPGDRGDEKLFF
once	.	TRBV6-2/TRBV6-3	TRBJ2-1	TGTGCCAGCAGCCCCTCCGGGCGGGAAAATCAGTTCTTC	CASSPSGRENQFF
.	.	TRBV2	TRBJ1-2	TGTGCCAGCAGTGAGTGGCCAGGGGACTATGGCTACACCTTC	CASSEWPGDYGYTF
.	TRBD1	TRBV5-1	TRBJ2-7	TGCGCCAGCAGCCGGGACAGGGCGCTAAGCGAGCAGTACTTC	CASSRDRALSEQYF
.	.	TRBV10-3	TRBJ2-3	TGTGCCATCAGTGAAAATCTATGGACTATGGGTGGAACGCAGTATTTT	CAISENLWTMGGTQYF
.	TRBD2	TRBV19	TRBJ2-1	TGTGCCAGTAGTATAGAGACTAGCGGGCACAATGAGCAGTTCTTC	CASSIETSGHNEQFF
.	TRBD1	TRBV6-1	TRBJ1-1	TGTGCCAGCAGTGGAGTCCTTTTGGGACAGAAGAACACTGAAGCTTTCTTT	CASSGVLLGQKNTEAFF
many	.	TRBV7-9	TRBJ2-7	TGTGCCAGCAGCTCCAGAGGGTGGGGGCCTTCCGAGCAGTACTTC	CASSSRGWGPSEQYF
.	.	TRBV5-1	TRBJ2-5	TGCGCCAGCAGCCCGCAAGCGTCCGGGGAGACCCAGTACTTC	CASSPQASGETQYF
.	TRBD1	TRBV5-8	TRBJ2-1	TGTGCCAGCAGCATGGGGGACAGGGGGGACAATGAGCAGTTCTTC	CASSMGDRGDNEQFF
.	TRBD1	TRBV6-4	TRBJ1-6	TGTGCCAGCAGTGCCTCTGACAGGGGAGGTTCACCCCTCCACTTT	CASSASDRGGSPLHF
.	.	TRBV9	TRBJ1-2	TGTGCCAGCAGCGTAGAATGGGGAGGGGTCCGCTACACCTTC	CASSVEWGGVRYTF